This entry concerns a single T cell receptor (beta chain). As yet, its antigen is unknown. This sample stems from a study of CD4 T cells in relation to SARS-CoV-2 and coronaviruses. About the study: Controls used an HIV-1 Nef peptide pool or no peptide. The study, taken as a whole, reports: Crossreactive clones expanded significantly less to SARS-CoV-2 than monoreactive clones.

Unexposed donor CD4+ T cells date from about 2011-2018, before the COVID-19 pandemic. After approximately ten days of culture, CD4+ T cells were isolated. The length of the CDR3 is 14 residues. V dropped 1 base and J dropped 6 bases, with 9 bases sitting between them. Germline V CDR1 and CDR2: LNHDA, SQIVND (reference sequence). Only in-frame clones appear in the TCRdb table, and some are missing; sequencing was by immunoSEQ multiplex PCR. The table has about 20,000 clones, just over 65% seen once; the top ten hold around 17%. Sequences were obtained from CD4+ T cells from PBMCs, cultured in vitro. This TCR derives from a human donor in good health. V is TRBV19 and J is TRBJ2-2; tentatively, D is TRBD1 (5 bases). The CDR3 bases are TGTGCCAGTAGTATAGCCCAGGGCTCCGGGGAGCTGTTTTTT. Encoded protein: CASSIAQGSGELFF.